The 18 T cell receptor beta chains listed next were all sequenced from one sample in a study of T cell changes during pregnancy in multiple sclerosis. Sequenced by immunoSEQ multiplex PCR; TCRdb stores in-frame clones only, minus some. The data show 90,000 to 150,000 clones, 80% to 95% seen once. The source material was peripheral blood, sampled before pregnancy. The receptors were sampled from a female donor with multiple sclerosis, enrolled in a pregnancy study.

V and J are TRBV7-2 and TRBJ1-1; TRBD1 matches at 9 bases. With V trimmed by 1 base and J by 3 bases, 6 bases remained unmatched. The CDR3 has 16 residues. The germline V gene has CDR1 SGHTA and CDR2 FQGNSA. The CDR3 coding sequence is TGTGCCAGCAGCTTAGGACAGGGGGAGGTTGACACTGAAGCTTTCTTT. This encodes CASSLGQGEVDTEAFF.

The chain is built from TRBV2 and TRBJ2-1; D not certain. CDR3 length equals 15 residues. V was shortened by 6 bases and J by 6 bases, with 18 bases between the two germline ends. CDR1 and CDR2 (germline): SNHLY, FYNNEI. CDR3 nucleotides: TGTGCCAGCAGCCCCCGGGTAGAAAACGCCAATGAGCAGTTCTTC. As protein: CASSPRVENANEQFF. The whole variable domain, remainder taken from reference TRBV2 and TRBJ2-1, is EPEVTQTPSHQVTQMGQEVILRCVPISNHLYFYWYRQILGQKVEFLVSFYNNEISEKSEIFDDQFSVERPDGSNFTLKIRSTKLEDSAMYFCASSPRVENANEQFFGPGTRLTVL.

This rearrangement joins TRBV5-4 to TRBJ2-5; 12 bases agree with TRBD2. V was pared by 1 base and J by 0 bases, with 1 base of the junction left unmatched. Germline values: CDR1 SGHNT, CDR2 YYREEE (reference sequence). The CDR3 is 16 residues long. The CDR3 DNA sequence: TGTGCCAGCAGCTTGCTAGCGGGGGGGTACCAAGAGACCCAGTACTTC. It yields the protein CASSLLAGGYQETQYF. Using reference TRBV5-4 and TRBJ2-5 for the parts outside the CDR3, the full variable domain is ETGVTQSPTHLIKTRGQQVTLRCSSQSGHNTVSWYQQALGQGPQFIFQYYREEENGRGNFPPRFSGLQFPNYSSELNVNALELDDSALYLCASSLLAGGYQETQYFGPGTRLLVL.

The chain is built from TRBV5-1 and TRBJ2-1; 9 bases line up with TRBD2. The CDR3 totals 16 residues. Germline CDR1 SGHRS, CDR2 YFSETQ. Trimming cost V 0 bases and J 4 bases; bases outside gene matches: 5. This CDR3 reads CASSLDRREGYNEQFF. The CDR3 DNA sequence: TGCGCCAGCAGCTTGGATCGGCGGGAGGGTTACAATGAGCAGTTCTTC.

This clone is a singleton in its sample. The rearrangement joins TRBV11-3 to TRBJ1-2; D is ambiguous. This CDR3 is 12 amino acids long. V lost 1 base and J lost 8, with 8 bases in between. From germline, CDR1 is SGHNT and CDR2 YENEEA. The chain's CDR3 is CASSLVTYGYTF. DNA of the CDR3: TGTGCCAGCAGCTTAGTTACCTACGGCTACACCTTC.

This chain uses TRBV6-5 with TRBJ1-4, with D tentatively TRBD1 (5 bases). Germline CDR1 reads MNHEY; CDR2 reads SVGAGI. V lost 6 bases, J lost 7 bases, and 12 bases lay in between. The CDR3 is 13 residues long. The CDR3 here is CASSSPGVEKLFF. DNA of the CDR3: TGTGCCAGCAGCTCCCCGGGGGTTGAAAAACTGTTTTTT.

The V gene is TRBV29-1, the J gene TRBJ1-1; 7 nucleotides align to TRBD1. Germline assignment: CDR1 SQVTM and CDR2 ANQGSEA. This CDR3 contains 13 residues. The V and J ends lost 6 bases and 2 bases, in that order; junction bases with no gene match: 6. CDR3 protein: CSVNRGANTEAFF. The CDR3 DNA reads TGCAGCGTGAACAGGGGTGCAAACACTGAAGCTTTCTTT. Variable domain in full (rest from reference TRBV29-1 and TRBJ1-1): SAVISQKPSRDICQRGTSLTIQCQVDSQVTMMFWYRQQPGQSLTLIATANQGSEATYESGFVIDKFPISRPNLTFSTLTVSNMSPEDSSIYLCSVNRGANTEAFFGQGTRLTVV.

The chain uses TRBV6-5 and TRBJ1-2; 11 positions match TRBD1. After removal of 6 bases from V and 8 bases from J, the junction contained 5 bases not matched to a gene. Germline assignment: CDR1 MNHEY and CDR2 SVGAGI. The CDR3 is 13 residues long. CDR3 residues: CASREDRGQGYTF. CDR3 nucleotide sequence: TGTGCCAGCAGGGAGGACAGGGGGCAAGGCTACACCTTC.

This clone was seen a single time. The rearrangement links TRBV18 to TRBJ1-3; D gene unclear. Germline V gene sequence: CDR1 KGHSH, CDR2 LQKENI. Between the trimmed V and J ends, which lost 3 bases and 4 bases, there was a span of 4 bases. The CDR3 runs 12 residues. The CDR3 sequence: CASSPSGNTIYF. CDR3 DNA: TGTGCCAGCTCACCGTCGGGAAACACCATATATTTT.

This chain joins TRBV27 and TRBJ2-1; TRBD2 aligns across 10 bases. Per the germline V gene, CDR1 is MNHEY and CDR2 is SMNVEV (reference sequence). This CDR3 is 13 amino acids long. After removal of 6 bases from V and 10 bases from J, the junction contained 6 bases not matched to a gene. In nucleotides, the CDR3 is TGTGCCAGCAGAGCGGGAGGGCCGAGGGAGCAGTTCTTC. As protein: CASRAGGPREQFF.

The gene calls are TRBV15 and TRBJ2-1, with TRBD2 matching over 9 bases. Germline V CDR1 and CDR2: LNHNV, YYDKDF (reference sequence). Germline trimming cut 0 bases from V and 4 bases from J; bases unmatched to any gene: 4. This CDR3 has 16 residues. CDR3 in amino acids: CATSRDWTSAYNEQFF. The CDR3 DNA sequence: TGTGCCACCAGCAGAGATTGGACTAGCGCGTACAATGAGCAGTTCTTC.

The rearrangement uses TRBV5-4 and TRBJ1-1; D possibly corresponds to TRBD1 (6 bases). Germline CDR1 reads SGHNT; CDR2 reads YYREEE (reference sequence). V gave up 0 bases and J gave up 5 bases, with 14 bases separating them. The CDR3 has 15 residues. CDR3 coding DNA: TGTGCCAGCAGCTTGGAGGCAGGGACAAAGACTGAAGCTTTCTTT. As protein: CASSLEAGTKTEAFF.

CDR3 coding DNA: TGTGCCAGCAGCCAGGGATTTCACAGGGCTAGGGCCAAAAACATTCAGTACTTC. Protein: CASSQGFHRARAKNIQYF. The J gene is TRBJ2-4, the V gene TRBV14; maybe TRBD1 (6 bases). Trimming shortened V by 3 bases and J by 1 base, and 19 bases separated the two germline ends. The germline V gene encodes CDR1 SGHDN and CDR2 FVKESK. CDR3 length: 18 residues. The complete variable domain, with remaining parts taken from reference TRBV14 and TRBJ2-4, reads EAGVTQFPSHSVIEKGQTVTLRCDPISGHDNLYWYRRVMGKEIKFLLHFVKESKQDESGMPNNRFLAERTGGTYSTLKVQPAELEDSGVYFCASSQGFHRARAKNIQYFGAGTRLSVL.

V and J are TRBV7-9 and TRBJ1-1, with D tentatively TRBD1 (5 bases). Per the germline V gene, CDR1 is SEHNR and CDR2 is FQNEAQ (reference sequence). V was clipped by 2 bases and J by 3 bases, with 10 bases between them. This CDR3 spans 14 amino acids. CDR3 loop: CASSLRSGDTEAFF. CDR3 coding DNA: TGTGCCAGCAGCTTAAGATCGGGGGACACTGAAGCTTTCTTT. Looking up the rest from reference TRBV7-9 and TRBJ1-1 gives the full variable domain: DTGVSQNPRHKITKRGQNVTFRCDPISEHNRLYWYRQTLGQGPEFLTYFQNEAQLEKSRLLSDRFSAERPKGSFSTLEIQRTEQGDSAMYLCASSLRSGDTEAFFGQGTRLTVV.

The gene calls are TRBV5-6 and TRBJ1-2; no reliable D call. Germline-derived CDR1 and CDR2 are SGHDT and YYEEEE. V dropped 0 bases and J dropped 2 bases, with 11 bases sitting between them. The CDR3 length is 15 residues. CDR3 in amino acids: CASSLGGNFNYGYTF. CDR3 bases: TGTGCCAGCAGCTTGGGAGGGAACTTCAACTATGGCTACACCTTC.

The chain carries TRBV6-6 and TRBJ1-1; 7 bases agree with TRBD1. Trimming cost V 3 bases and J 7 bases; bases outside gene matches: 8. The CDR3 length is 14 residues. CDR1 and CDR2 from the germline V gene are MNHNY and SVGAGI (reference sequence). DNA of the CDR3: TGTGCCAGCAGTTATCCGACAGGGAGCAGTGAAGCTTTCTTT. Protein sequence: CASSYPTGSSEAFF.

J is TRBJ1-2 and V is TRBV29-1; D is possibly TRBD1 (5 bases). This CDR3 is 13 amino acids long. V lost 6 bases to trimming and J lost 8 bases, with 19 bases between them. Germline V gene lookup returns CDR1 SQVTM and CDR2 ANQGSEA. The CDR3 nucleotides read TGCAGCGTCCCACGCCCAGGGAATATAGGCTACACCTTC. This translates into CSVPRPGNIGYTF.

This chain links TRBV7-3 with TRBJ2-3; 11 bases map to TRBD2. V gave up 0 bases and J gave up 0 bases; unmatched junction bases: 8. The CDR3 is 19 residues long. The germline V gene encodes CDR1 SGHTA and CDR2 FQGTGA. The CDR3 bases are TGTGCCAGCAGCTTAACCTCGGGACTAGCGGAGACTAGCACAGATACGCAGTATTTT. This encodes CASSLTSGLAETSTDTQYF.